Included here is one TCR beta chain sequence, with context. The sample's time point: peripheral blood 6 weeks after treatment start. Each patient's cancer was a locally advanced or metastatic urothelial carcinoma. Each patient supplied 1 to 8 pretreatment and on-treatment samples. The sample belongs to a study of PD-L1 blockade in urothelial cancer. Study-wide context: At 3 weeks (second dose) and 6 weeks after starting treatment, blood was analyzed.

V was shortened by 2 bases and J by 8 bases, with 18 bases between the two germline ends. This CDR3 has 15 residues. Per the germline V gene, CDR1 is SEHNR and CDR2 is FQNEAQ (reference sequence). Every PCR was spiked with synthetic TCR analog templates. Profiled with immunoSEQ multiplex PCR; TCRdb holds only in-frame clones, not every one. The table includes under 70,000 clones, about nine tenths detected once. V usage is TRBV7-9 and J usage is TRBJ1-2, with a tentative D call TRBD1 (5 bases). The input for sequencing was PBMCs, taken around atezolizumab (anti-PD-L1) treatment. This TCR was sampled from a man between 60 and 75 years old with urothelial cancer. CDR3 in amino acids: CASSLPGGGTVGYTF. The CDR3 DNA reads as TGTGCCAGCAGCTTACCGGGGGGGGGAACAGTAGGCTACACCTTC.